One and the same sample provided the 24 T cell receptor beta chains below, sequenced in a study of T cell responses to AZD1222 COVID-19 vaccine. The assay was immunoSEQ multiplex PCR, and TCRdb's table has in-frame clones only and misses some. The sample carries 150,000 or so clones, around 90% recorded once. Sample: peripheral blood, taken 28 days after the second AZD1222 dose. The receptor source for this set is an adult who received the AZD1222 COVID-19 vaccine.

The chain couples TRBV7-8 to TRBJ2-3; D might be TRBD2 (6 bases). CDR3 length: 16 amino acids. Germline CDR1 reads SGHVS; CDR2 reads FQNEAQ. V was cut by 5 bases and J by 2 bases, with 17 bases left in between. CDR3 nucleotides: TGTGCCAGCAGCAAAACTGTAGCGGAATACACAGATACGCAGTATTTT. This sequence encodes CASSKTVAEYTDTQYF.

The chain combines TRBV27 with TRBJ1-6; TRBD1 might be the D (6 bases). The CDR3 runs 17 residues. The V end was cut by 3 bases, the J end by 5 bases, with 17 bases between. Germline V gene lookup returns CDR1 MNHEY and CDR2 SMNVEV (reference sequence). CDR3 coding DNA: TGTGCCAGCAGTTTGCGCCAGGGGCTGGGGAATAATTCACCCCTCCACTTT. Encoded protein: CASSLRQGLGNNSPLHF.

The chain recombines TRBV4-1 with TRBJ1-4; no reliable D call. Trimming cost V 1 base and J 6 bases, with 12 bases left between them. In germline, CDR1 is MGHRA, CDR2 YSYEKL. CDR3 length equals 15 residues. This CDR3 is CASSQGAGPDEKLFF. The DNA of the CDR3 is TGCGCCAGCAGCCAAGGAGCCGGACCGGATGAAAAACTGTTTTTT.

The chain is built from TRBV24-1 and TRBJ2-3; 12 bases are shared with TRBD2. This CDR3 has 15 residues. Trimming removed 5 bases from V and 5 bases from J; junction bases left unmatched: 4. Looked up from germline, CDR1 is KGHDR and CDR2 is SFDVKD. The CDR3 bases are TGTGCCACCAGTGCGGGACTAGCGGGTCGAGATACGCAGTATTTT. Translated: CATSAGLAGRDTQYF.

This chain connects TRBV9 to TRBJ2-1; 11 bases match TRBD2. The V segment lost 1 base and the J segment 5 bases; nucleotides outside the gene matches: 8. Germline V gives CDR1 SGDLS, CDR2 YYNGEE. This CDR3 is built from 17 residues. The CDR3 region is CASSVITGTSGNNEQFF. The CDR3 nucleotides are TGTGCCAGCAGCGTAATAACCGGGACTAGCGGCAACAATGAGCAGTTCTTC.

The chain joins TRBV19 to TRBJ2-2; 7 nucleotides align to TRBD2. Trimming took 5 bases from V and 4 from J; bases not matched to a gene: 4. The CDR3 is 14 residues long. CDR1 and CDR2 (germline): LNHDA, SQIVND (reference sequence). CDR3 bases: TGTGCCAGTAGTGTGGCGGGGGTCACCGGGGAGCTGTTTTTT. Translation gives CASSVAGVTGELFF. The whole variable domain, remainder taken from reference TRBV19 and TRBJ2-2, is DGGITQSPKYLFRKEGQNVTLSCEQNLNHDAMYWYRQDPGQGLRLIYYSQIVNDFQKGDIAEGYSVSREKKESFPLTVTSAQKNPTAFYLCASSVAGVTGELFFGEGSRLTVL.

V usage is TRBV7-9 and J usage is TRBJ2-3, with 9 nucleotides matching TRBD1. CDR1 is SEHNR, CDR2 FQNEAQ, per germline (reference sequence). The CDR3 is 14 residues long. After removal of 5 bases from V and 7 bases from J, the junction contained 7 bases not matched to a gene. The CDR3 loop is CASSESGTGNTQYF. The DNA of the CDR3 is TGTGCCAGCAGCGAATCCGGGACAGGGAATACGCAGTATTTT.

CDR3 in amino acids: CASIQVAGSPLHF. CDR3 DNA sequence: TGTGCCAGCATTCAGGTTGCGGGTTCACCCCTCCACTTT. The chain has TRBV6-5 and TRBJ1-6; D is unclear. The ends were cut back, 7 bases at V and 9 bases at J, with 13 bases in the middle. Germline CDR1 and CDR2: MNHEY and SVGAGI. The CDR3 loop spans 13 amino acids.

The V call is TRBV5-5, the J call TRBJ2-7; 7 bases line up with TRBD2. CDR3 length: 15 amino acids. The V segment lost 4 bases and the J segment 3 bases; nucleotides outside the gene matches: 10. CDR1 is SGHKS and CDR2 is YYEKEE in the germline V gene (reference sequence). CDR3 protein: CASSPRMAGDYEQYF. The CDR3 DNA reads as TGTGCCAGCAGCCCTCGGATGGCGGGGGACTACGAGCAGTACTTC.

The CDR3 region is CASSSSGGSQETQYF. For the CDR3, the DNA is TGTGCCAGCAGCTCTAGCGGGGGGTCCCAAGAGACCCAGTACTTC. The chain uses TRBV6-5 and TRBJ2-5, with 11 positions matching TRBD2. Germline assignment: CDR1 MNHEY and CDR2 SVGAGI. The CDR3 spans 15 residues. After removal of 6 bases from V and 1 base from J, the junction contained 4 bases not matched to a gene.

The rearrangement links TRBV7-9 to TRBJ2-1; D unclear. Trimming left V 0 bases short and J 8 bases short, with 20 bases between. There are 17 residues in the CDR3. CDR1 is SEHNR and CDR2 is FQNEAQ in the germline V gene (reference sequence). CDR3 loop: CASSLAPLSKGGDEQFF. Here the CDR3 DNA reads TGTGCCAGCAGCTTAGCCCCCCTGTCTAAAGGTGGGGATGAGCAGTTCTTC.

The chain couples TRBV29-1 to TRBJ2-1; 12 bases line up with TRBD1. The CDR3 is 18 residues long. Germline V lookup: CDR1 SQVTM, CDR2 ANQGSEA. After removal of 2 bases from V and 0 bases from J, the junction contained 8 bases not matched to a gene. CDR3 protein: CSVERGTGGLVSYNEQFF. The CDR3 bases are TGCAGCGTTGAAAGGGGGACAGGGGGCCTCGTCTCCTACAATGAGCAGTTCTTC.

The gene calls are TRBV24-1 and TRBJ1-4; 7 bases match TRBD1. Germline CDR1 reads KGHDR; CDR2 reads SFDVKD. The V segment lost 4 bases and the J segment 7 bases; nucleotides outside the gene matches: 8. This CDR3 is 15 amino acids long. CDR3 nucleotides: TGTGCCACCAGTGAAACTACAGGGGTGGCTGAAAAACTGTTTTTT. Its translation is CATSETTGVAEKLFF.

This clone was picked up a small number of times. V usage is TRBV7-2 and J usage is TRBJ2-5; 7 nucleotides align to TRBD1. V shed 0 bases, J shed 2 bases, and the junction held 9 bases outside the gene matches. This CDR3 region has 17 residues. Per the germline V gene, CDR1 is SGHTA and CDR2 is FQGNSA. CDR3 amino acids: CASSLALRGGIQETQYF. The CDR3 DNA is TGTGCCAGCAGCTTAGCGCTTAGAGGGGGCATTCAAGAGACCCAGTACTTC.

This clone is a singleton in its sample. This sequence joins TRBV4-1 and TRBJ2-2; D is uncertain. In germline, CDR1 is MGHRA, CDR2 YSYEKL. V lost 0 bases to trimming and J lost 4 bases, with 6 bases between them. There are 14 residues in the CDR3. The CDR3 region is CASSQEDGTGELFF. CDR3 nucleotide sequence: TGCGCCAGCAGCCAAGAAGATGGCACCGGGGAGCTGTTTTTT.

This chain joins TRBV30 and TRBJ2-7; no definite D call. Trimming pared 4 bases from V and 4 bases from J, leaving 14 bases between. Germline CDR1 GTSNPN, CDR2 SVGIG (reference sequence). The CDR3 is 13 amino acids. In DNA form, the CDR3 reads TGTGCCTGGACCTCAGAGGCCGCGTACGAGCAGTACTTC. Encoded protein: CAWTSEAAYEQYF. Variable domain in full (rest from reference TRBV30 and TRBJ2-7): SQTIHQWPATLVQPVGSPLSLECTVEGTSNPNLYWYRQAAGRGLQLLFYSVGIGQISSEVPQNLSASRPQDRQFILSSKKLLLSDSGFYLCAWTSEAAYEQYFGPGTRLTVT.

The chain links TRBV11-2 to TRBJ1-1; TRBD1 is a possible D gene (5 bases). V was pared by 2 bases and J by 4 bases, with 20 bases between. Germline values: CDR1 SGHAT, CDR2 FQNNGV. The CDR3 consists of 17 residues. For the CDR3, the DNA is TGTGCCAGCAGCTTACGGGTCCTGCCGGGGGAAGGCACTGAAGCTTTCTTT. Protein product: CASSLRVLPGEGTEAFF.

This clone was seen once. The CDR3: CASSLGAGTGAFF. The CDR3 DNA reads TGTGCCAGCAGTTTAGGGGCAGGGACCGGGGCTTTCTTT. The rearrangement links TRBV27 to TRBJ1-1, with D tentatively TRBD1 (5 bases). This CDR3 has 13 amino acids. V shed 2 bases and J shed 11 bases, with 15 bases lying between them. Germline CDR1 reads MNHEY; CDR2 reads SMNVEV (reference sequence).

This clone was seen a single time. This sequence joins TRBV19 and TRBJ2-3; D is ambiguous. The CDR3 spans 20 residues. Germline CDR1 LNHDA, CDR2 SQIVND (reference sequence). Trimming took 7 bases from V and 1 from J, leaving 30 bases between them. CDR3 nucleotide sequence: TGTGCCAGTACCCTAAATCCCCCTACACTTCGTAGTGCTGGCACAGATACGCAGTATTTT. It yields the protein CASTLNPPTLRSAGTDTQYF. The variable domain in full, with the rest retrieved from reference TRBV19 and TRBJ2-3, is DGGITQSPKYLFRKEGQNVTLSCEQNLNHDAMYWYRQDPGQGLRLIYYSQIVNDFQKGDIAEGYSVSREKKESFPLTVTSAQKNPTAFYLCASTLNPPTLRSAGTDTQYFGPGTRLTVL.

The gene calls are TRBV4-3 and TRBJ1-4, with D unresolved. This CDR3 has 13 residues. The germline V and J ends were trimmed by 0 bases and 8 bases, with 7 bases remaining between them. Germline V gene sequence: CDR1 LGHNA, CDR2 YSLEER. The DNA of the CDR3 is TGCGCCAGCAGCCAAGATCTAAGAGAAAAACTGTTTTTT. It specifies CASSQDLREKLFF.

CDR3 sequence (DNA): TGCAGCGTGGGACAGGGGACAGATACGCAGTATTTT. Translated: CSVGQGTDTQYF. The rearrangement links TRBV29-1 to TRBJ2-3; 10 nucleotides match TRBD1. The V gene's germline CDR1 is SQVTM and CDR2 ANQGSEA. V trimming: 6 bases; J trimming: 3 bases; junction bases outside the gene matches: 0. The CDR3 contains 12 residues.

The chain joins TRBV19 to TRBJ1-1; D is unclear. The CDR3 runs to 12 residues. Trimming took off 1 base at V and 7 bases at J, with 7 bases between the two ends. Looked up from germline, CDR1 is LNHDA and CDR2 is SQIVND (reference sequence). The CDR3 loop reads CASSIGLSEAFF. The CDR3, as DNA: TGTGCCAGTAGTATAGGGCTGAGTGAAGCTTTCTTT. Variable domain in full (rest from reference TRBV19 and TRBJ1-1): DGGITQSPKYLFRKEGQNVTLSCEQNLNHDAMYWYRQDPGQGLRLIYYSQIVNDFQKGDIAEGYSVSREKKESFPLTVTSAQKNPTAFYLCASSIGLSEAFFGQGTRLTVV.

The rearrangement uses TRBV20-1 and TRBJ2-3; D call uncertain. This CDR3 spans 10 amino acids. From germline, CDR1 is DFQATT and CDR2 SNEGSKA (reference sequence). V lost 6 bases and J lost 6, with 7 bases in between. The CDR3 region has the DNA TGCAGTGCCACGGTGGATACGCAGTATTTT. This gives the protein CSATVDTQYF.

This clone is a singleton in its sample. This chain uses TRBV11-2 with TRBJ2-2; D is unresolved. Germline V gene lookup returns CDR1 SGHAT and CDR2 FQNNGV. The V end was cut by 1 base, the J end by 0 bases, with 6 bases between. This CDR3 is 15 amino acids long. CDR3 bases: TGTGCCAGCAGCTTAGGAGGTACGAACACCGGGGAGCTGTTTTTT. Residues: CASSLGGTNTGELFF.